These 27 T cell receptor beta chains were sequenced from one sample in a study of CD8 T cells in Susac syndrome. An amount of RNA that ranged from roughly 0.45 to 1 ug was reverse transcribed with random hexamers. MiXCR, applied by TCRdb to the immunoSEQ multiplex PCR reads, yields one record per CDR3 protein. The data show approximately 190,000 distinct CDR3 sequences, with nearly 95% seen just once and roughly 0.094% held by the top ten. Sequenced input: CD4+ T cells from PBMCs. These receptors all stem from a human donor with multiple sclerosis.

The chain employs TRBV20-1 and TRBJ2-5, with D unclear. There are 10 residues in the CDR3. The V gene lost 5 bases and the J gene lost 4 bases, with 5 bases spanning the gap. Looked up from germline, CDR1 is DFQATT and CDR2 is SNEGSKA (reference sequence). The CDR3 DNA sequence: TGCAGTGCTTTGGGAGAGACCCAGTACTTC. Its translation: CSALGETQYF.

The chain joins TRBV20-1 to TRBJ2-7, with TRBD2 identical over 10 bases. J was trimmed by 2 bases and V by 1 base; bases with no gene match: 8. Germline assignment: CDR1 DFQATT and CDR2 SNEGSKA (reference sequence). The CDR3 runs 16 residues. CDR3 nucleotide sequence: TGCAGTGCTAGAGGACTAGCGGGTGCGGCCCCCTACGAGCAGTACTTC. This sequence encodes CSARGLAGAAPYEQYF.

As regards this clonotype: At one end, the junction sequence differs from germline, possibly due to a read error. The V and J genes are TRBV7-8 and TRBJ1-4, with D tentatively TRBD1 (5 bases). Germline lookup yields CDR1 SGHVS and CDR2 FQNEAQ. There are 12 residues in the CDR3. In DNA form, the CDR3 reads TGTGCCAGCGGGGCCTTGGGAAGTTCCATTTGTTTT. It specifies CASGALGSSICF.

This chain uses TRBV29-1 with TRBJ2-5; the D gene is possibly TRBD2 (5 bases). V was trimmed by 4 bases and J by 4 bases, leaving 10 bases between them. CDR3 length: 12 amino acids. Germline values: CDR1 SQVTM, CDR2 ANQGSEA. CDR3 DNA: TGCAGCGTTGTTCCAGGAGGAGAGACCCAGTACTTC. Its translation is CSVVPGGETQYF.

This sequence joins TRBV29-1 and TRBJ2-3; D not certain. V dropped 0 bases and J dropped 0 bases, with 4 bases sitting between them. The CDR3 is made up of 13 amino acids. CDR1 is SQVTM and CDR2 is ANQGSEA in the germline V gene. The CDR3 region has the DNA TGCAGCGTTGAAGAGGTCAGCACAGATACGCAGTATTTT. Translating it yields CSVEEVSTDTQYF.

The chain recombines TRBV11-2 with TRBJ1-6; D gene unclear. Germline CDR1 reads SGHAT; CDR2 reads FQNNGV. V was cut by 3 bases and J by 5 bases, with 11 bases left in between. The CDR3 consists of 15 residues. The CDR3 here is CASSLRTGNNSPLHF. Here the CDR3 DNA reads TGTGCCAGCAGCTTGCGGACGGGGAATAATTCACCCCTCCACTTT.

The rearrangement links TRBV3-1 to TRBJ2-5, with D perhaps given as TRBD1 or TRBD2 (5 bases each). The CDR3 extends over 15 amino acids. Germline loops: CDR1 LGHDT, CDR2 YNNKEL (reference sequence). Between the trimmed V and J ends, which lost 1 base and 1 base, there was a span of 10 bases. CDR3 DNA: TGTGCCAGCAGCCAAGGGGGGAGTGGCCAAGAGACCCAGTACTTC. Protein sequence: CASSQGGSGQETQYF.

This clonotype was seen just once. The rearrangement joins TRBV10-3 to TRBJ2-1; unclear D gene. The CDR3 is 14 amino acids. CDR1 and CDR2 from the germline V gene are ENHRY and SYGVKD. V was cut by 4 bases and J by 9 bases, with 16 bases left in between. DNA of the CDR3: TGTGCCATCAGTGCCCTCCCTGATGACCGTGAGCAGTTCTTC. Its protein product is CAISALPDDREQFF.

This clonotype showed up just once. V and J are TRBV6-2 or TRBV6-3 and TRBJ2-1, with a weak D call TRBD1 (5 bases). The V end lost 7 bases, the J end lost 0 bases, and 13 bases lay between the germline ends. Germline lookup yields CDR1 MNHEY and CDR2 SVGEGT. The CDR3 totals 15 residues. This chain's CDR3 is CASTNWGSSYNEQFF. CDR3 nucleotides: TGTGCCAGCACAAACTGGGGCAGCTCCTACAATGAGCAGTTCTTC.

V gene TRBV5-1 combines with J gene TRBJ2-1, with unresolved D. The CDR3 totals 15 residues. The V end lost 4 bases, the J end lost 5 bases, and 16 bases lay between the germline ends. Germline V gene sequence: CDR1 SGHRS, CDR2 YFSETQ. In DNA, the CDR3 is TGCGCCAGCAGCCCAAACCCGGACGCCAACAATGAGCAGTTCTTC. It specifies CASSPNPDANNEQFF.

The chain has TRBV4-1 and TRBJ2-1; 7 positions match TRBD1. The CDR3 consists of 17 residues. The germline V gene encodes CDR1 MGHRA and CDR2 YSYEKL. The J segment lost 0 bases and the V segment lost 8 bases, leaving 13 bases of the junction unmatched. CDR3 region: CASSYFQTGVSYNEQFF. The CDR3 DNA reads as TGCGCCAGCTCATACTTCCAAACAGGGGTCTCCTACAATGAGCAGTTCTTC.

The V call is TRBV20-1, the J call TRBJ2-2; D might be TRBD2 (6 bases). This CDR3 has 14 amino acids. CDR1 DFQATT and CDR2 SNEGSKA come from the germline V gene (reference sequence). Trimming shortened V by 3 bases and J by 7 bases, and 15 bases separated the two germline ends. The CDR3 region is CSARSSGGVGELFF. CDR3 nucleotides: TGCAGTGCTAGGTCTTCAGGAGGGGTCGGGGAGCTGTTTTTT.

This chain connects TRBV5-4 to TRBJ2-1; TRBD2 might be the D (6 bases). Trimming took off 4 bases at V and 0 bases at J, with 23 bases between the two ends. The CDR3 runs to 19 residues. Germline V CDR1 and CDR2: SGHNT, YYREEE (reference sequence). Here the CDR3 DNA reads TGTGCCAGCAGCCGAAGGGGTTCTGAGGGAGGAAGCTCCTACAATGAGCAGTTCTTC. This encodes CASSRRGSEGGSSYNEQFF.

The gene calls are TRBV15 and TRBJ2-1; 8 bases line up with TRBD2. The germline gives CDR1 LNHNV, CDR2 YYDKDF (reference sequence). This CDR3 region has 16 residues. The junction had 5 bases not matched to a gene; V was cut back by 0 bases and J by 4 bases. Here the CDR3 reads CATSRDGSGGYNEQFF. CDR3 bases: TGTGCCACCAGCAGAGACGGGAGCGGGGGATACAATGAGCAGTTCTTC. Complete variable domain (other parts from reference TRBV15 and TRBJ2-1): DAMVIQNPRYQVTQFGKPVTLSCSQTLNHNVMYWYQQKSSQAPKLLFHYYDKDFNNEADTPDNFQSRRPNTSFCFLDIRSPGLGDTAMYLCATSRDGSGGYNEQFFGPGTRLTVL.

The chain couples TRBV10-2 to TRBJ1-5; D may be TRBD1 (5 bases). Germline-derived CDR1 and CDR2 are WSHSY and SAAADI. Trimming shortened V by 5 bases and J by 11 bases, and 16 bases separated the two germline ends. This CDR3 is 13 amino acids long. The CDR3 nucleotides read TGCGCCAGCAGTTCATTAGGAGGGGTCGCCCAGCATTTT. This encodes CASSSLGGVAQHF.

The rearrangement joins TRBV7-3 to TRBJ1-6; perhaps TRBD1 as D (6 bases). Deletions cut 3 bases from V and 10 bases from J, with 22 bases between. The CDR3 covers 17 residues. Germline lookup yields CDR1 SGHTA and CDR2 FQGTGA. The CDR3 nucleotides read TGTGCCAGCAGCTTGCACGTCGAGGATGGACAGCCCTCACCCCTCCACTTT. Protein sequence: CASSLHVEDGQPSPLHF.

The chain recombines TRBV4-1 with TRBJ2-5, with TRBD1 as a possible D gene (6 bases). Trimming pared 4 bases from V and 0 bases from J, leaving 18 bases between. Germline CDR1 reads MGHRA; CDR2 reads YSYEKL. The CDR3 loop spans 17 amino acids. The CDR3 reads CASSRTGPRGDQETQYF. The CDR3 bases are TGCGCCAGCAGCCGGACGGGGCCCAGGGGAGACCAAGAGACCCAGTACTTC.

J is TRBJ2-5 and V is TRBV27, with a weak D call TRBD2 (5 bases). The CDR3 is 16 residues long. Germline V gene lookup returns CDR1 MNHEY and CDR2 SMNVEV (reference sequence). Trimming pared 1 base from V and 1 base from J, leaving 13 bases between. CDR3 residues: CASSLYRGRVQETQYF. CDR3 DNA sequence: TGTGCCAGCAGTTTATATCGGGGTAGGGTCCAAGAGACCCAGTACTTC.

The chain carries TRBV29-1 and TRBJ2-1; TRBD1 might be the D (6 bases). Germline V gene sequence: CDR1 SQVTM, CDR2 ANQGSEA. This CDR3 is 13 amino acids long. The ends were cut back, 7 bases at V and 6 bases at J, with 16 bases in the middle. CDR3 residues: CSAGPGHLNEQFF. CDR3 DNA: TGCAGCGCGGGGCCGGGACACCTCAATGAGCAGTTCTTC.

Points on this clonotype: The junction does not match germline at one end; this may be a read error. The chain combines TRBV20-1 with TRBJ2-2; D may be TRBD2 (7 bases). The CDR3 covers 15 residues. The germline V gene has CDR1 DFQATT and CDR2 SNEGSKA (reference sequence). CDR3 in amino acids: CSPWPGGLGTGEVFF. The CDR3 DNA follows: TGCAGTCCCTGGCCCGGGGGGCTTGGCACCGGGGAGGTGTTTTTT.

The genes are TRBV24-1 and TRBJ2-1, with D perhaps TRBD1 (6 bases). The CDR3 spans 15 residues. Germline assignment: CDR1 KGHDR and CDR2 SFDVKD. The ends were cut back, 1 base at V and 3 bases at J, with 9 bases in the middle. The CDR3 bases are TGTGCCACCAGTGATTTCTGGGACAACTACAATGAGCAGTTCTTC. Translated: CATSDFWDNYNEQFF.

This chain uses TRBV7-3 with TRBJ2-1; D possibly uses TRBD1 or TRBD2 (5 bases each). This CDR3 is built from 15 residues. The germline V and J ends were trimmed by 1 base and 7 bases, with 14 bases remaining between them. Germline V gives CDR1 SGHTA, CDR2 FQGTGA. The CDR3 reads CASSLSLGEWNEQFF. The CDR3 DNA reads as TGTGCCAGCAGCTTAAGTTTGGGGGAATGGAATGAGCAGTTCTTC.

This rearrangement joins TRBV6-5 to TRBJ1-2; TRBD1 matches 9 bases. The CDR3 runs to 13 residues. Germline V gene lookup returns CDR1 MNHEY and CDR2 SVGAGI. The J segment lost 6 bases and the V segment lost 5 bases, leaving 4 bases of the junction unmatched. CDR3 sequence reads: CASSPGQGNGYTF. The CDR3 bases are TGTGCCAGCAGTCCCGGACAGGGGAATGGCTACACCTTC.

The V and J genes are TRBV19 and TRBJ1-1, with TRBD1 matching over 9 bases. Per the germline V gene, CDR1 is LNHDA and CDR2 is SQIVND (reference sequence). Germline trimming cut 7 bases from V and 5 bases from J; bases unmatched to any gene: 8. The CDR3 sequence is 14 residues long. CDR3 residues: CASTPHRGLTEAFF. Written as DNA, the CDR3 is TGTGCCAGTACTCCCCACAGGGGGCTGACTGAAGCTTTCTTT.

The gene calls are TRBV12-3 or TRBV12-4 and TRBJ2-5; no clear D gene. The V end lost 8 bases, the J end lost 1 base, and 11 bases lay between the germline ends. The length of the CDR3 is 13 residues. CDR3 DNA: TGTGCCAGCGCTGACTGGACCCAAGAGACCCAGTACTTC. It encodes CASADWTQETQYF.

The CDR3 here is CAWARGAYTEAFF. The CDR3 nucleotides are TGTGCCTGGGCCCGGGGGGCATACACTGAAGCTTTCTTT. V and J are TRBV30 and TRBJ1-1; D is possibly TRBD1 (6 bases). V was clipped by 5 bases and J by 3 bases, with 13 bases between them. The V gene's germline CDR1 is GTSNPN and CDR2 SVGIG (reference sequence). The CDR3 loop spans 13 amino acids.

The chain is built from TRBV3-1 and TRBJ1-1; perhaps TRBD1 as D (6 bases). Germline CDR1 is LGHDT and CDR2 is YNNKEL (reference sequence). The V gene lost 1 base and the J gene lost 4 bases, with 10 bases spanning the gap. The CDR3 consists of 14 residues. CDR3 protein: CASSQGDRSTEAFF. The CDR3 nucleotides read TGTGCCAGCAGCCAAGGCGACAGGTCCACTGAAGCTTTCTTT. The entire variable domain, with the rest obtained from reference TRBV3-1 and TRBJ1-1, is as follows: DTAVSQTPKYLVTQMGNDKSIKCEQNLGHDTMYWYKQDSKKFLKIMFSYNNKELIINETVPNRFSPKSPDKAHLNLHINSLELGDSAVYFCASSQGDRSTEAFFGQGTRLTVV.